This T cell receptor beta chain was captured in a study of cytotoxic CD8 clonotypes in ibrutinib-treated CLL (dated by TCRdb to the early 2020s). Some background on the complete study: The cohort included roughly 15 treatment-naive and ten to twelve relapsed/refractory patients; about 18 were IGHV unmutated. Of the approximately 91 people in the trial, roughly 27 had longitudinal samples available. Samples at response were collected after a median of roughly twelve months of treatment, with a range of about 6 to 36 months. Responses were partial in roughly 25 patients and complete in 2; after median around 72 months follow-up, around 15 stayed in remission and about 12 progressed. On average, each sample yielded 270,000 or so productive templates and about 94,000 productive rearrangements. Cryopreserved peripheral blood mononuclear cells were collected at three points: before therapy, at response, and at either sustained remission or disease progression. The study at large found these results: Sampling times were not matched between sustained-remission and progressing patients, and lymph node repertoires were not studied. At baseline, clonality was higher than in age-matched healthy donors and showed a strong correlation with circulating CD8+ T-cell counts. Public clonotypes were rare and either shrank or stayed stable during treatment, and the rise in clonality at ibrutinib response reflected expansion of private clonotypes. At ibrutinib response clonality went up, during sustained remission it held steady, and at progression it dropped back toward baseline.

For TCR beta library preparation, about 2 micrograms of genomic DNA were isolated from cryopreserved PBMCs. Longitudinal blood samples from CLL patients on ibrutinib monotherapy were analyzed using high-throughput TCR beta sequencing. The patients were enrolled in a single-center, open-label phase 2 trial of ibrutinib monotherapy. This clone was counted a single time. Its antigen remains unidentified. Per-nucleotide qualities are absent, and no much larger clonotype sits a single base away. Trimming costs V 4 bases and J 8 bases, and their ends lie 9 bases apart. The CDR3 numbers 11 residues from cysteine through phenylalanine. Only the CDR3 portion is preserved as DNA: 33 bases, with reading frame beginning at the first base. Based on the germline V gene (reference sequence), the CDR1 and CDR2 sequences are DFQATT and SNEGSKA. A MiSeq instrument was used for deep resolution sequencing, which targeted depths ranging from 1 in 1 million up to 1 in 200,000 T cells, with coverage averaging 10x for each clonotype. TCR beta libraries were generated with the immunoSEQ hsTCRB Kit. The authors' pipeline ran thus. ImmunoSEQ Data Assistant and ImmunoSEQ Analyzer were used for data analysis, and V, D and J genes were assigned according to IMGT definitions. Clonality, which ranges from 0 to 1, was calculated by subtracting the normalized Shannon entropy of productive rearrangement frequencies from one. Public clonotype analysis was restricted to overrepresented clonotypes comprising at least 0.05% of each patient's repertoire. Repertoires from 10 to 15 age-matched healthy donors in immuneACCESS were used as clonality controls. TCRdb provides this immuneACCESS table in a form limited to in-frame rearrangements. Some clones are lacking; in checked studies, under half of them reflect an unresolved V gene, and why the rest are absent is not known. V and J calls and clone size are copied from that table; D and trimming were computed from the DNA. The sample yields hundreds of thousands of clones; almost 80% were counted once. About 6.7% of the sample belongs to the ten largest clones.

The sequence came from a human donor with chronic lymphocytic leukemia. The rearranged chain carries TRBV20-1 and TRBJ2-1; the D region possibly corresponds to TRBD2 (5 bases align). Specimen: PBMCs, collected before ibrutinib treatment. The CDR3 protein: CSANSGYEQFF. The sequenced DNA is TGCAGTGCTAACAGCGGTTATGAGCAGTTCTTC.